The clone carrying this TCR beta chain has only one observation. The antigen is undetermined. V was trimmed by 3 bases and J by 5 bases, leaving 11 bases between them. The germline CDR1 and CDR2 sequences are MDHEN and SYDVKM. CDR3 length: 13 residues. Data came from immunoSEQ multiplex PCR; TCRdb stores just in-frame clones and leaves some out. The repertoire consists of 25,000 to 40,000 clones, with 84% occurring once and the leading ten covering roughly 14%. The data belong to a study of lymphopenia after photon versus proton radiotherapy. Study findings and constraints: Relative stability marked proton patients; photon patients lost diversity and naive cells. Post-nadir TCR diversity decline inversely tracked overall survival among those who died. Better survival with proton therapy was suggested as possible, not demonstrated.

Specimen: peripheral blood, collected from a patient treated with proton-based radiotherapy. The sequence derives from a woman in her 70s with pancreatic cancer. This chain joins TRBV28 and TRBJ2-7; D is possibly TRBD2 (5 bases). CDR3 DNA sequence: TGTGCCAGCAGTTTGCACGGGAAAGACGAGCAGTACTTC. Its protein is CASSLHGKDEQYF.